The 14 T cell receptor beta chains presented below share a single source sample, sequenced in a study of pediatric ulcerative colitis. This table comes from immunoSEQ multiplex PCR, and its TCRdb copy is limited to in-frame clones, with some not included. The sample includes 59,000 or so clones, 70% to 80% seen only once; the top ten take around 4.9%. The sequencing input was blood. The origin of the receptors is a boy aged 10-17 years with moderate ulcerative colitis.

The CDR3: CASSQGRSVNSPLHF. CDR3 nucleotide sequence: TGTGCCAGCAGCCAAGGGCGGTCGGTGAATTCACCCCTCCACTTT. This chain connects TRBV4-2 to TRBJ1-6; D ambiguous. V lost 1 base to trimming and J lost 7 bases, with 11 bases between them. Germline loops: CDR1 LGHNA, CDR2 YNFKEQ. The CDR3 spans 15 residues.

J is TRBJ2-7 and V is TRBV6-4, with D possibly TRBD2 on 6 matching bases. The CDR3 has 16 amino acids. V was trimmed by 4 bases and J by 2 bases, leaving 18 bases between them. CDR1 and CDR2 from the germline V gene are MRHNA and SNTAGT. CDR3 coding DNA: TGTGCCAGCAGTGTCTTAGGGACTTCCTCCCCCTACGAGCAGTACTTC. This translates into CASSVLGTSSPYEQYF.

This chain links TRBV7-9 with TRBJ2-2; no reliable D call. The CDR3 consists of 14 residues. Germline V CDR1 and CDR2: SEHNR, FQNEAQ (reference sequence). Trimming took 3 bases from V and 3 from J, leaving 8 bases between them. The CDR3 coding sequence is TGTGCCAGCAGCTTGGGGTGGGACACCGGGGAGCTGTTTTTT. This gives the protein CASSLGWDTGELFF.

This chain joins TRBV7-6 and TRBJ1-4; D gene uncertain. CDR1 is SGHVS and CDR2 is FNYEAQ in the germline V gene. V lost 6 bases and J 4 bases, leaving 18 bases between the germline ends. The CDR3 is made up of 16 amino acids. DNA for the CDR3: TGTGCCAGCAGTCGGGAGCCATTGGGGAATAATGAAAAACTGTTTTTT. Encoded protein: CASSREPLGNNEKLFF.

This chain connects TRBV6-1 to TRBJ1-1; D gene uncertain. Germline V gene sequence: CDR1 MNHNS, CDR2 SASEGT. This CDR3 has 12 residues. Trimming removed 0 bases from V and 4 bases from J, with 3 bases in between. This chain's CDR3 is CASSEAGTEAFF. The CDR3, as DNA: TGTGCCAGCAGTGAAGCTGGCACTGAAGCTTTCTTT.

The rearrangement links TRBV7-7 to TRBJ2-5; D is undetermined. The CDR3 consists of 14 residues. Germline V gene lookup returns CDR1 SSHAT and CDR2 FNYEAQ (reference sequence). V lost 1 base to trimming and J lost 2 bases, with 8 bases between them. This CDR3 reads CASSLGRLQETQYF. Written as DNA, the CDR3 is TGTGCCAGCAGCTTAGGACGGCTACAAGAGACCCAGTACTTC.

The V gene is TRBV4-1, the J gene TRBJ2-7, with D uncertain. The CDR3 length is 16 residues. CDR1 and CDR2 from the germline V gene are MGHRA and YSYEKL. Trimming stripped 0 bases from V and 2 bases from J, with 14 bases between. In nucleotides, the CDR3 is TGCGCCAGCAGCCAAGATTCCAGGCAGGCAGCCTACGAGCAGTACTTC. Its translation is CASSQDSRQAAYEQYF.

The rearrangement joins TRBV19 to TRBJ1-4, with D maybe TRBD1 (5 bases). From germline, CDR1 is LNHDA and CDR2 SQIVND (reference sequence). CDR3 length equals 13 residues. Trimming stripped 6 bases from V and 5 bases from J, with 10 bases between. The CDR3 here is CASRDNVNEKLFF. Written as DNA, the CDR3 is TGTGCCAGTAGGGACAACGTAAATGAAAAACTGTTTTTT. Using reference TRBV19 and TRBJ1-4 for the parts outside the CDR3, the full variable domain is DGGITQSPKYLFRKEGQNVTLSCEQNLNHDAMYWYRQDPGQGLRLIYYSQIVNDFQKGDIAEGYSVSREKKESFPLTVTSAQKNPTAFYLCASRDNVNEKLFFGSGTQLSVL.

This rearrangement joins TRBV6-5 to TRBJ2-3; the D gene is possibly TRBD1 (6 bases). Trimming cost V 5 bases and J 5 bases, with 17 bases left between them. From germline, CDR1 is MNHEY and CDR2 SVGAGI. The CDR3 runs to 15 residues. CDR3 bases: TGTGCCAGCAGTCCTGCGAGCTCAGGGGTAGATACGCAGTATTTT. The encoded protein is CASSPASSGVDTQYF.

The chain recombines TRBV2 with TRBJ1-2; D possibly corresponds to TRBD1 (6 bases). The CDR3 consists of 13 residues. The germline V and J ends were trimmed by 7 bases and 6 bases, with 15 bases remaining between them. Per the germline V gene, CDR1 is SNHLY and CDR2 is FYNNEI. The CDR3 coding sequence is TGTGCCAGCATGATCAGGGGAACAAATGGCTACACCTTC. It encodes CASMIRGTNGYTF.

The V gene is TRBV6-1, the J gene TRBJ2-5, with D possibly TRBD2 on 6 matching bases. The CDR3 length is 14 residues. Deletions cut 7 bases from V and 3 bases from J, with 15 bases between. Germline CDR1 is MNHNS and CDR2 is SASEGT. The CDR3 loop is CASTPLPGEETQYF. The CDR3 DNA reads as TGTGCCAGCACACCGCTCCCGGGAGAAGAGACCCAGTACTTC.

The rearrangement joins TRBV29-1 to TRBJ2-3; 11 bases match TRBD2. The ends lost 4 bases at V and 8 bases at J; junction bases unmatched: 17. This CDR3 comprises 17 residues. Germline V gene data show CDR1 as SQVTM and CDR2 as ANQGSEA. In DNA, the CDR3 is TGCAGCGTTGGACGGTCTAGCGGGGGGCTACAACCAGGTACGCAGTATTTT. Amino acid sequence: CSVGRSSGGLQPGTQYF.

This chain uses TRBV2 with TRBJ1-5, with unresolved D. Germline V gives CDR1 SNHLY, CDR2 FYNNEI. Trimming took off 7 bases at V and 1 base at J, with 17 bases between the two ends. The CDR3 loop spans 16 amino acids. CDR3: CASNLHRGESNQPQHF. The CDR3 nucleotides are TGTGCCAGCAATCTTCATCGTGGGGAAAGCAATCAGCCCCAGCATTTT.

V is TRBV6-5 and J is TRBJ1-2; no reliable D call. The V end was cut by 9 bases, the J end by 8 bases, with 13 bases between. CDR1 and CDR2 (germline): MNHEY, SVGAGI. The CDR3 is made up of 11 amino acids. Here the CDR3 DNA reads TGTGCCAGTTTCTCAGGAGCCGGCTACACCTTC. Translation gives CASFSGAGYTF.